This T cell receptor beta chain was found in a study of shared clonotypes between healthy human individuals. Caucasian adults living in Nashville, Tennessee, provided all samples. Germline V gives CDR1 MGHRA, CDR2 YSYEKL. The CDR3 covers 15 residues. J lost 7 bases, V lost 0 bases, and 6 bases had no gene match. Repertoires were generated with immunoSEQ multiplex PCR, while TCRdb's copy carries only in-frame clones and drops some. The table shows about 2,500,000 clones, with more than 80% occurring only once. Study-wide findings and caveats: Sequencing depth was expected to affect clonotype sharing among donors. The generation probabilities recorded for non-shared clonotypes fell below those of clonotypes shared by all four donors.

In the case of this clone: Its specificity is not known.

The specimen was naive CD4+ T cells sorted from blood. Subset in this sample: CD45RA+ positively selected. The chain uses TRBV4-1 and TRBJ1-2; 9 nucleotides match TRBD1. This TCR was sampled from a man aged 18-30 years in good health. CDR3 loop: CASSQEGDRASGYTF. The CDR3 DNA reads TGCGCCAGCAGCCAAGAAGGGGACAGGGCCTCTGGCTACACCTTC.